The 18 T cell receptor beta chains below all came from one sample that was sequenced in a study of T cell changes during pregnancy in multiple sclerosis. Assay: immunoSEQ multiplex PCR; the TCRdb copy retains only in-frame clones and omits some. The top ten clones hold roughly 10% of a sample with over 25,000 clones, about 89% of them seen once. Source: CD8+ T cells from peripheral blood mononuclear cells, taken in the third trimester of pregnancy. The receptors were gathered from a female donor with multiple sclerosis, enrolled in a pregnancy study.

This clone counts as medium-sized. The CDR3 nucleotides are TGTGCCAGTAGTATAGGTTGGGGCAGGGACTACAATGAGCAGTTCTTC. This encodes CASSIGWGRDYNEQFF. This chain joins TRBV19 and TRBJ2-1, with D tentatively TRBD1 (5 bases). Germline CDR1 and CDR2: LNHDA and SQIVND (reference sequence). This CDR3 is 16 amino acids long. V lost 1 base and J 3 bases, leaving 13 bases between the germline ends.

The chain's CDR3 is CASSRREETQYF. Here the CDR3 DNA reads TGTGCCAGCAGTAGGAGGGAAGAGACCCAGTACTTC. This chain connects TRBV6-1 to TRBJ2-5; maybe TRBD2 (6 bases). Trimming pared 5 bases from V and 3 bases from J, leaving 7 bases between. The V gene's germline CDR1 is MNHNS and CDR2 SASEGT. CDR3 length: 12 residues.

This sequence joins TRBV7-9 and TRBJ1-5, with D perhaps TRBD1 (6 bases). The CDR3 extends over 14 amino acids. Germline V gene sequence: CDR1 SEHNR, CDR2 FQNEAQ (reference sequence). V shed 3 bases and J shed 11 bases, with 17 bases lying between them. The CDR3: CASSLGTGPRTQHF. CDR3 bases: TGTGCCAGCAGCTTGGGTACAGGGCCGAGGACCCAGCATTTT.

This chain links TRBV7-3 with TRBJ1-1; no clear D. Trimming removed 0 bases at V and 1 base at J, with 15 bases between. In germline, CDR1 is SGHTA, CDR2 FQGTGA. The CDR3 runs 17 residues. The DNA of the CDR3 is TGTGCCAGCAGCTTAACCCCAGGCCCAGCCCCGAACACTGAAGCTTTCTTT. It encodes CASSLTPGPAPNTEAFF.

The genes are TRBV4-1 and TRBJ1-2; no reliable D call. CDR1 is MGHRA, CDR2 YSYEKL, per germline. V dropped 0 bases and J dropped 4 bases, with 9 bases sitting between them. This CDR3 has 14 amino acids. This chain's CDR3 is CASSQDSGVYGYTF. The CDR3 DNA sequence: TGCGCCAGCAGCCAAGATAGCGGGGTCTATGGCTACACCTTC.

The chain has TRBV19 and TRBJ2-1, with 8 bases fitting TRBD2. Trimming cost V 1 base and J 4 bases; bases outside gene matches: 3. Per germline, CDR1 LNHDA and CDR2 SQIVND (reference sequence). This CDR3 contains 15 residues. As DNA, the CDR3 is TGTGCCAGTAGTATAGCTAGCGGGTATTACAATGAGCAGTTCTTC. Protein: CASSIASGYYNEQFF. The full variable domain, with the rest looked up from reference TRBV19 and TRBJ2-1, is DGGITQSPKYLFRKEGQNVTLSCEQNLNHDAMYWYRQDPGQGLRLIYYSQIVNDFQKGDIAEGYSVSREKKESFPLTVTSAQKNPTAFYLCASSIASGYYNEQFFGPGTRLTVL.

The sample holds one count of this clone. The chain joins TRBV5-1 to TRBJ2-5; 9 bases fit TRBD1. This CDR3 has 16 residues. Germline V gene lookup returns CDR1 SGHRS and CDR2 YFSETQ. V trimming: 0 bases; J trimming: 5 bases; junction bases outside the gene matches: 8. The CDR3: CASSLEGQGWTETQYF. DNA for the CDR3: TGCGCCAGCAGCTTGGAGGGACAGGGATGGACGGAGACCCAGTACTTC.

This clone came up once. The V and J genes are TRBV5-6 and TRBJ2-1; maybe TRBD2 (5 bases). Germline CDR1 reads SGHDT; CDR2 reads YYEEEE. There are 17 residues in the CDR3. V was pared by 4 bases and J by 3 bases, with 20 bases between. The CDR3 DNA reads TGTGCCAGCAGCCGGGGAGCCCCTGGATGGGACTACAATGAGCAGTTCTTC. This sequence encodes CASSRGAPGWDYNEQFF. Full variable domain (remainder filled in from reference TRBV5-6 and TRBJ2-1): DAGVTQSPTHLIKTRGQQVTLRCSPKSGHDTVSWYQQALGQGPQFIFQYYEEEERQRGNFPDRFSGHQFPNYSSELNVNALLLGDSALYLCASSRGAPGWDYNEQFFGPGTRLTVL.

This chain links TRBV9 with TRBJ2-3; TRBD2 matches 8 bases. Germline V gives CDR1 SGDLS, CDR2 YYNGEE. This CDR3 is built from 18 residues. The V gene end was trimmed by 0 bases and the J gene end by 2 bases; junction bases not matched to a gene: 11. CDR3 sequence reads: CASSVASGLAGLTDTQYF. The DNA for the CDR3 is TGTGCCAGCAGCGTAGCGTCCGGCCTAGCGGGCCTCACAGATACGCAGTATTTT.

The chain employs TRBV27 and TRBJ2-1; 11 nucleotides align to TRBD2. Germline V gives CDR1 MNHEY, CDR2 SMNVEV (reference sequence). V was pared by 6 bases and J by 5 bases, with 6 bases of the junction left unmatched. The length of the CDR3 is 15 residues. The CDR3 reads CASSRGLAANNEQFF. The CDR3 nucleotides read TGTGCCAGCAGCCGGGGACTAGCGGCAAACAATGAGCAGTTCTTC.

In DNA, the CDR3 is TGTGCCCAGGACAGGGGGCTGAACACTGAAGCTTTCTTT. This sequence encodes CAQDRGLNTEAFF. The chain employs TRBV30 and TRBJ1-1, with 11 bases that match TRBD1. CDR1 is GTSNPN, CDR2 SVGIG, per germline (reference sequence). The CDR3 length is 13 residues. J was trimmed by 0 bases and V by 8 bases; bases with no gene match: 2. The complete variable domain, with remaining parts taken from reference TRBV30 and TRBJ1-1, reads SQTIHQWPATLVQPVGSPLSLECTVEGTSNPNLYWYRQAAGRGLQLLFYSVGIGQISSEVPQNLSASRPQDRQFILSSKKLLLSDSGFYLCAQDRGLNTEAFFGQGTRLTVV.

The J gene is TRBJ2-3, the V gene TRBV5-5; 10 bases line up with TRBD2. V dropped 0 bases and J dropped 3; count of bases not matched to a gene: 4. The CDR3 is 16 residues long. Germline V lookup: CDR1 SGHKS, CDR2 YYEKEE (reference sequence). Written as DNA, the CDR3 is TGTGCCAGCAGCTTGGGGCTAGCGGGAGCGACAGATACGCAGTATTTT. Protein product: CASSLGLAGATDTQYF. Full variable domain (rest looked up from reference TRBV5-5 and TRBJ2-3): DAGVTQSPTHLIKTRGQQVTLRCSPISGHKSVSWYQQVLGQGPQFIFQYYEKEERGRGNFPDRFSARQFPNYSSELNVNALLLGDSALYLCASSLGLAGATDTQYFGPGTRLTVL.

CDR3 DNA sequence: TGTGCCAGCAGTTACTCGGACTGGGATGGCTACACCTTC. Translated, it gives CASSYSDWDGYTF. The chain links TRBV6-5 to TRBJ1-2; the D is unclear. The ends were cut back, 0 bases at V and 6 bases at J, with 8 bases in the middle. The CDR3 length is 13 residues. Germline V lookup: CDR1 MNHEY, CDR2 SVGAGI.

V is TRBV21-1 and J is TRBJ2-7; TRBD1 is the table's D call and was not checked against the DNA. TRBV21-1 is a listed pseudogene. The CDR3 loop spans 13 amino acids. This CDR3 reads CASSTGHLGEQYF. DNA for the CDR3: TGTGCCAGCAGTACGGGACATTTGGGCGAGCAGTACTTC.

A remark on this clone: Mismatch with germline at one junction end may stem from a read error. DNA for the CDR3: TGTGCCATCAGTGAGTCGGGGGACAGGGGTCCCTCAAATGGAAAACTGTTTTTT. This sequence encodes CAISESGDRGPSNGKLFF. The genes are TRBV10-3 and TRBJ1-4; 10 positions agree with TRBD1. Germline loops: CDR1 ENHRY, CDR2 SYGVKD. The CDR3 extends over 18 amino acids.

The gene calls are TRBV6-1 and TRBJ2-5; 9 nucleotides match TRBD1. The DNA end is more similar to TRBJ2-7, so the J call may be wrong. The CDR3 is made up of 15 amino acids. Germline V CDR1 and CDR2: MNHNS, SASEGT. CDR3 in amino acids: CASSDTGGWTDEQYF. Written as DNA, the CDR3 is TGTGCCAGCAGTGATACAGGGGGCTGGACCGACGAGCAGTACTTC.

This clone was seen a few times. The gene calls are TRBV7-9 and TRBJ2-5, with 12 bases matching TRBD2. Trimming cost V 7 bases and J 6 bases; bases outside gene matches: 12. The CDR3 contains 16 residues. Per germline, CDR1 SEHNR and CDR2 FQNEAQ (reference sequence). This chain's CDR3 is CASTLTTSGGPKTQYF. DNA of the CDR3: TGTGCCAGCACCTTGACGACTAGCGGGGGCCCCAAGACCCAGTACTTC.

The chain combines TRBV10-3 with TRBJ2-5; D is undetermined. The V end was cut by 1 base, the J end by 4 bases, with 10 bases between. Germline-derived CDR1 and CDR2 are ENHRY and SYGVKD. CDR3 length: 14 residues. The CDR3 coding sequence is TGTGCCATCAGTGAGTTCTGGGTAGCAGAGACCCAGTACTTC. This encodes CAISEFWVAETQYF.